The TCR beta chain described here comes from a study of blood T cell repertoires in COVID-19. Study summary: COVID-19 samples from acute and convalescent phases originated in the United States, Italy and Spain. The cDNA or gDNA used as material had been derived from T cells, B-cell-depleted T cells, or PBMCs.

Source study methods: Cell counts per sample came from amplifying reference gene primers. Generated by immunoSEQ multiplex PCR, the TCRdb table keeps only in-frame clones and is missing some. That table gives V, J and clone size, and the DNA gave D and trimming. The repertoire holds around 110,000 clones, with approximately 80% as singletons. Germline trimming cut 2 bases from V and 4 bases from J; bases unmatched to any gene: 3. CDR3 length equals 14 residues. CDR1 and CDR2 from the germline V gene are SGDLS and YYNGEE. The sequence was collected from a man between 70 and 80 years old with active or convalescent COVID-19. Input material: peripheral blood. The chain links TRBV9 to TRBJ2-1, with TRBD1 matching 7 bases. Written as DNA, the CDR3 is TGTGCCAGCAGCGTCCGGGACAGATACAATGAGCAGTTCTTC. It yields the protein CASSVRDRYNEQFF.